This T cell receptor (beta chain) was observed in a study of blood T cell repertoires in COVID-19 (dated by TCRdb to the early 2020s). Regarding the research as a whole: The collaborator samples originated in the United States, Italy and Spain and spanned the acute and convalescent phases of COVID-19. The material from the prospective study consisted of cDNA or gDNA derived from T cells, B-cell-depleted T cells, or PBMCs. The repertoires were released in a freely available public database meant as a resource for research on the immune response to SARS-CoV-2. The sample metadata nearly always contained a de-identified subject ID, COVID-19 status, age in years and sex. Where HLA class I and class II types were available, the types were taken from metadata supplied by the sample provider, not from assay-based typing. Subjects who had been exposed to COVID-19, were actively infected with it, or had recovered from it provided the deeply sampled blood TCRbeta repertoires that made up the dataset. Samples were obtained from the ongoing ImmuneRACE study (first 160 participants) and from about 1,300 subjects provided by 6 global collaborators. Study-level results and caveats: Clinical and demographic metadata were provided uncurated, with the amount varying by source and participant.

In the prospective study, participants were roughly 18 to 100 years old, resided in fewer than 25 geographic areas of the United States, and were enrolled through a virtual design. In the prospective study, cohorts were assigned on the basis of participant-reported clinical history obtained from a screening survey and a study questionnaire. Each participant in the prospective study had whole blood, serum and a nasopharyngeal or oropharyngeal swab collected by mobile phlebotomists. Additional blood draws and questionnaires over an approximately two-month period could optionally be provided by prospective study participants. Prospective study blood samples were shipped either frozen or at room temperature before DNA extraction. The immunoSEQ Assay, a bias-controlled multiplex PCR, was used to amplify TCRbeta CDR3 regions from genomic DNA. In the source study's methods: Within the assay, amplification of reference gene primers was used to estimate how many nucleated cells each sample contained. To quantify the absolute abundance of each unique TCRbeta CDR3 rearrangement, sequence reads were collapsed and filtered. For each sample, productive Simpson clonality was calculated by taking the square root of Simpson's diversity index across productive rearrangements. TCRdb re-hosts the immuneACCESS table, in-frame sequences only. Its copies lack some clones; in the studies checked, an unresolved V gene accounts for under half of them, and the cause for the rest is not known. The DNA was the basis for D and trimming; V, J and clone size are from that table. This sample holds about 230,000 clones; approximately 88% were observed only once. In total, the top ten clones hold 2.5% of the sample.

The CDR3 spans 16 residues, from the cysteine through the phenylalanine. The DNA shown is the 48-base CDR3, in frame from base 1. V loses 4 bases at its end and J loses 9 bases; junction bases beyond the gene matches: 8. CDR1 and CDR2 are drawn from the germline V gene: MNHEY, SVGEGT. A remark on this clone: There is no known antigen for this receptor. No clone much larger than this one lies a single base away; base qualities are absent.

This receptor chain uses TRBV6-2 or TRBV6-3 and TRBJ1-6, with 11 middle bases fitting TRBD1. This TCR was recovered from a woman aged 40 to 49 with acute COVID-19. The material sequenced was PBMCs or T cells enriched from blood (not recorded which). At the DNA level, the sequence is TGTGCCAGCAGTTTGGGAAGAGGGACAGGGGGTTCACCCCTCCACTTT. Its translation is CASSLGRGTGGSPLHF.